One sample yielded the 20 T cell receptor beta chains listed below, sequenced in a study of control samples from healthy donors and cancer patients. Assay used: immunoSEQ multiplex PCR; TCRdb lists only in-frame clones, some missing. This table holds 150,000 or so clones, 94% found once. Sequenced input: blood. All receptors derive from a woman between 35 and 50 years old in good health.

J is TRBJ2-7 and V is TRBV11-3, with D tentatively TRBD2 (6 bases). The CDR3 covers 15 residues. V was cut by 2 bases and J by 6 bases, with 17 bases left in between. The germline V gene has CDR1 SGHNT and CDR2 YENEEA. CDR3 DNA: TGTGCCAGCAGCTTAAATCTAGCGATTTTAAGCGAGCAGTACTTC. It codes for CASSLNLAILSEQYF.

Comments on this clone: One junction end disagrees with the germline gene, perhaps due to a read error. The CDR3 spells CASSLEAGGPWFF. The CDR3 coding sequence is TGTGCCAGCAGCTTAGAGGCGGGAGGGCCGTGGTTCTTC. The chain employs TRBV7-2 and TRBJ2-4, with 9 bases identical to TRBD2. The CDR3 contains 13 residues. Germline CDR1 SGHTA, CDR2 FQGNSA.

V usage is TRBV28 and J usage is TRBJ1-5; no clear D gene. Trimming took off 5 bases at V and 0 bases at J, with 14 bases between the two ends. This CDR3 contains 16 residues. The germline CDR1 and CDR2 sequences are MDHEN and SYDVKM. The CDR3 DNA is TGTGCCAGCAGTCCCGGAGGACGGGATAGCAATCAGCCCCAGCATTTT. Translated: CASSPGGRDSNQPQHF.

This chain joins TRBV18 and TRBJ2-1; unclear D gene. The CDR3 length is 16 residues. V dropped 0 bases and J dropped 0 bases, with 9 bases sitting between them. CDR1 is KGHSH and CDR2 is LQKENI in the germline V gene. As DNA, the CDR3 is TGTGCCAGCTCACCACCTTCCCCGAGCTCCTACAATGAGCAGTTCTTC. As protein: CASSPPSPSSYNEQFF.

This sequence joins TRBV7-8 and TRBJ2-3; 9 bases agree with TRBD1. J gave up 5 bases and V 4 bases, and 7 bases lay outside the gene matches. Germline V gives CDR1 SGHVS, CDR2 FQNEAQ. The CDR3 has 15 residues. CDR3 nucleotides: TGTGCCAGCAGCTCACGGACAGGGGTCGGAGATACGCAGTATTTT. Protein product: CASSSRTGVGDTQYF.

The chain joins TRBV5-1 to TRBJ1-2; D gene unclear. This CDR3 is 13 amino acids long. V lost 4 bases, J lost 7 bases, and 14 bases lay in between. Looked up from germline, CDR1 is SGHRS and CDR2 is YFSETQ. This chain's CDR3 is CASSLLSWGGYTF. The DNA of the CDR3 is TGCGCCAGCAGCCTTCTTTCGTGGGGTGGCTACACCTTC.

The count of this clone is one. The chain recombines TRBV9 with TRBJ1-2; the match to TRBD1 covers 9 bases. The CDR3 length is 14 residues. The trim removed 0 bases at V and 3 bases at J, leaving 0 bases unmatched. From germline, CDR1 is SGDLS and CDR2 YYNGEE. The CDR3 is CASSVGQGDYGYTF. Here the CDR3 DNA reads TGTGCCAGCAGCGTAGGACAGGGGGACTATGGCTACACCTTC.

The CDR3 loop reads CASSQTGTGRGETQYF. Here the CDR3 DNA reads TGCGCCAGCAGCCAAACCGGGACAGGGAGGGGAGAGACCCAGTACTTC. The J gene is TRBJ2-5, the V gene TRBV5-1; TRBD1 matches 9 bases. The J segment lost 4 bases and the V segment lost 4 bases, leaving 11 bases of the junction unmatched. CDR3 size: 16 residues. Germline assignment: CDR1 SGHRS and CDR2 YFSETQ.

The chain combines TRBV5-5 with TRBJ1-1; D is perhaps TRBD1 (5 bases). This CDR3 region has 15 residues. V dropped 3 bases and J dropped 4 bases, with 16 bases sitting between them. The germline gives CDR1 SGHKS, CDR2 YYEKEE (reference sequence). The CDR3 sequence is CASSWRGTWGTEAFF. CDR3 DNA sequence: TGTGCCAGCAGCTGGAGAGGGACTTGGGGCACTGAAGCTTTCTTT. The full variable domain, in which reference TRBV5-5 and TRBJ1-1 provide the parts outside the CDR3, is DAGVTQSPTHLIKTRGQQVTLRCSPISGHKSVSWYQQVLGQGPQFIFQYYEKEERGRGNFPDRFSARQFPNYSSELNVNALLLGDSALYLCASSWRGTWGTEAFFGQGTRLTVV.

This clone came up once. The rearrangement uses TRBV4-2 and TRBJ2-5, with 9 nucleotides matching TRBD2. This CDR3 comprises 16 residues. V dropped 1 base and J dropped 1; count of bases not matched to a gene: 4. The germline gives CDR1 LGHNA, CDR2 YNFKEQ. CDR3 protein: CASSQGTSDVQETQYF. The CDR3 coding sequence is TGTGCCAGCAGCCAAGGGACTAGCGACGTCCAAGAGACCCAGTACTTC.

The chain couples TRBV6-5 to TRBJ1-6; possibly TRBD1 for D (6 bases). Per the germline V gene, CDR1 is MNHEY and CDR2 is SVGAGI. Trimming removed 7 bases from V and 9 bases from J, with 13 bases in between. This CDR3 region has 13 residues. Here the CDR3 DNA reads TGTGCCAGCACCCCGGGAGGGGGTTCACCCCTCCACTTT. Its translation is CASTPGGGSPLHF.

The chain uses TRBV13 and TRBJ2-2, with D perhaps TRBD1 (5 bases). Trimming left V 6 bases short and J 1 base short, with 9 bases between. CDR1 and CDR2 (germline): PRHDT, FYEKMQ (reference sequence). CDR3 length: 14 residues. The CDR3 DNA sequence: TGTGCCAGCAGTCCAGGGTGGAACACCGGGGAGCTGTTTTTT. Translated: CASSPGWNTGELFF.

DNA for the CDR3: TGTGCCAGCAGCGTAGACGCGGGGGGACAAGAGACCCAGTACTTC. This encodes CASSVDAGGQETQYF. The chain employs TRBV9 and TRBJ2-5; 8 positions match TRBD2. V dropped 0 bases and J dropped 2; count of bases not matched to a gene: 3. This CDR3 has 15 amino acids. Germline CDR1 reads SGDLS; CDR2 reads YYNGEE.

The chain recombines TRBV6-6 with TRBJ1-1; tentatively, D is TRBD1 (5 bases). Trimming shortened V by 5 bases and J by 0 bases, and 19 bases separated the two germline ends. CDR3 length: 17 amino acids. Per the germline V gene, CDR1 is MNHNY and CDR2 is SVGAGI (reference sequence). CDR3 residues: CASSRQTRPALNTEAFF. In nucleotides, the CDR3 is TGTGCCAGCAGTCGACAGACTCGACCGGCCCTGAACACTGAAGCTTTCTTT.

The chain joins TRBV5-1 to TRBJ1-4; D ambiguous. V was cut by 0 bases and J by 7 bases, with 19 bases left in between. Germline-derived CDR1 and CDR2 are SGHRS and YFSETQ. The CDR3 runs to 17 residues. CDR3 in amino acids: CASSLASETLGPEKLFF. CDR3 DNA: TGCGCCAGCAGCTTGGCCTCGGAGACCCTTGGGCCTGAAAAACTGTTTTTT.

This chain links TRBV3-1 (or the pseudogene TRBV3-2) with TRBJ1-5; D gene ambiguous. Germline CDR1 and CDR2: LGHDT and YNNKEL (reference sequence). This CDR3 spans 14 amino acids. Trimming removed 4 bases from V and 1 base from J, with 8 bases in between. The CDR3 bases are TGTGCCAGCAGCCCCCTAGAAAGCAATCAGCCCCAGCATTTT. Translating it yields CASSPLESNQPQHF.

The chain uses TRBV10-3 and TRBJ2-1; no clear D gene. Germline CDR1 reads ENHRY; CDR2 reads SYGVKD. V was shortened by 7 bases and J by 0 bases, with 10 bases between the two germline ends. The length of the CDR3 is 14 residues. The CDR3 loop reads CAITAAFSYNEQFF. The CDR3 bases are TGTGCCATCACTGCAGCCTTCTCCTACAATGAGCAGTTCTTC.

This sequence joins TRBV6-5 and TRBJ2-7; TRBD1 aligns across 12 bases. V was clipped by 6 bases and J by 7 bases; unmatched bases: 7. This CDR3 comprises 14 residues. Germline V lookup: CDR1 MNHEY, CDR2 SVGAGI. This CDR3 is CASRMGQGAWEQYF. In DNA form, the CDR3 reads TGTGCCAGCAGAATGGGACAGGGGGCCTGGGAGCAGTACTTC.

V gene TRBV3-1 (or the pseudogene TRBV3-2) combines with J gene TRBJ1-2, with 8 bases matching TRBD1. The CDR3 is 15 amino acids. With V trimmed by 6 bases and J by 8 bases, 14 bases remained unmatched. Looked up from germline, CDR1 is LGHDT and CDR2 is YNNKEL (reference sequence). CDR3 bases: TGTGCCAGCAGACGAAGGGACAGGCCGGGGGGAGGCTACACCTTC. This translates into CASRRRDRPGGGYTF.

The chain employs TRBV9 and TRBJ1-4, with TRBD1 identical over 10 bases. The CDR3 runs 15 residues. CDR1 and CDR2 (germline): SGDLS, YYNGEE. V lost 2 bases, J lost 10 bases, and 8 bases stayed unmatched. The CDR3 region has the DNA TGTGCCAGCAGCGTGTCCGGGACAGGGGATGGAAAACTGTTTTTT. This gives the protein CASSVSGTGDGKLFF.